This T cell receptor beta chain originates from a study of T cell changes during pregnancy in multiple sclerosis. Sequencing used immunoSEQ multiplex PCR; TCRdb keeps in-frame clones, though not all of them. The sample shows 51,000 or so clones, just over 90% of them seen only once. Trimming removed 4 bases from V and 7 bases from J; junction bases left unmatched: 7. Per germline, CDR1 MNHEY and CDR2 SMNVEV (reference sequence). The CDR3 has 15 residues. Sequencing was performed on peripheral blood, taken in the second trimester of pregnancy. The clonotype was recovered from a female donor with multiple sclerosis, enrolled in a pregnancy study. This chain joins TRBV27 and TRBJ2-1; 10 nucleotides line up with TRBD2. The CDR3 spells CASSSPGLASNEQFF. The CDR3 DNA follows: TGTGCCAGCAGTTCCCCGGGACTAGCGTCAAATGAGCAGTTCTTC.